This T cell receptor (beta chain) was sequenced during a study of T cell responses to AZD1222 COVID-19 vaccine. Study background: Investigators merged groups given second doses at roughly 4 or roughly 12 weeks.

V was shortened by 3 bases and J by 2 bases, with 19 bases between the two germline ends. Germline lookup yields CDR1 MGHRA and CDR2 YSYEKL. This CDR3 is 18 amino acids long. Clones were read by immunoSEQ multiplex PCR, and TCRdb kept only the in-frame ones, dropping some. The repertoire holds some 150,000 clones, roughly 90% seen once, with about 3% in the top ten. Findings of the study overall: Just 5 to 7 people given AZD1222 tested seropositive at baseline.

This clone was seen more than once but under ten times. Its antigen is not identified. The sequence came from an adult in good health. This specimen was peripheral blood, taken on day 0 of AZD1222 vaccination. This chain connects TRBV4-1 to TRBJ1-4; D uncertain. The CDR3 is CASSHPFGPQGTNEKLFF. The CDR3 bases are TGCGCCAGCAGCCACCCTTTCGGGCCTCAAGGCACTAATGAAAAACTGTTTTTT.